This TCR beta chain was documented in a study of post-analysis software for immune sequencing data. Study information: Secondary progressive, relapsing-remitting and progressive-relapsing multiple sclerosis were among the included disease courses.

Study-wide points: Included in a set of five TRBV segments more frequent in patients than controls were TRBV5-6, TRBV5-1 and TRBV20-1.

This clonotype was observed a few times. Its antigen is not known. The TCR beta cDNA libraries carried unique molecular identifiers. A single record per CDR3 protein comes from TCRdb applying MiXCR to the PCR reads. The sample includes fewer than 900,000 distinct CDR3 sequences, 46% of them seen just once. There are 15 residues in the CDR3. Germline CDR1 is MDHEN and CDR2 is SYDVKM. V lost 2 bases, J lost 5 bases, and 13 bases lay in between. The sequence derives from a girl aged 10 to 17 with multiple sclerosis. The chain has TRBV28 and TRBJ1-5; D is possibly TRBD1 (6 bases). Sequences were obtained from blood. CDR3 nucleotide sequence: TGTGCCAGCAGTTTAACGCAGGGGTTCTATCAGCCCCAGCATTTT. Amino acid sequence: CASSLTQGFYQPQHF.